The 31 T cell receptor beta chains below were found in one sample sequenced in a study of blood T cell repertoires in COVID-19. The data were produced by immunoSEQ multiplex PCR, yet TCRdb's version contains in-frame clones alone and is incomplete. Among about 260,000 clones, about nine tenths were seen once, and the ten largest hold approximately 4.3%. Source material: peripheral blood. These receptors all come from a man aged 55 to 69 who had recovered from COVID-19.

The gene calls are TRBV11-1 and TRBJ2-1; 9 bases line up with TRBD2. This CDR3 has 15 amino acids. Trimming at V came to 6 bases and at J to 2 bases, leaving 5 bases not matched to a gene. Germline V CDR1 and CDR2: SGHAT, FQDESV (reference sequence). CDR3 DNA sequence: TGTGCCAGCAGTCACCTAGCGGGGCCCTACAATGAGCAGTTCTTC. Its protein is CASSHLAGPYNEQFF.

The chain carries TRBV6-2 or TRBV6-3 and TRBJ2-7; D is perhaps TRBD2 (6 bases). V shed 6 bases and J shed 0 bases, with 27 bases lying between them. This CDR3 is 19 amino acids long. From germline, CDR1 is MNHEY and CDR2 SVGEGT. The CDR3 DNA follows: TGTGCCAGCAGCCCTAGGGGTCTACCGGGACTCACGAGCTCCTACGAGCAGTACTTC. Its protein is CASSPRGLPGLTSSYEQYF.

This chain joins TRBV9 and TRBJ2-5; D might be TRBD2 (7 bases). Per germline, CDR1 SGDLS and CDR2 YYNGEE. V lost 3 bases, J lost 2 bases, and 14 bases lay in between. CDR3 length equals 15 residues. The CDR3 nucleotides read TGTGCCAGCAGCGAGAAGGGGGGGAGTCAAGAGACCCAGTACTTC. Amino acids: CASSEKGGSQETQYF.

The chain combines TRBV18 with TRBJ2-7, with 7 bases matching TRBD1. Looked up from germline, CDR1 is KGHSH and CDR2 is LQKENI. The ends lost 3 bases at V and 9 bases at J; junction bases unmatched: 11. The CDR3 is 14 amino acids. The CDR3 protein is CASSPDLQGYVQYF. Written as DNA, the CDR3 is TGTGCCAGCTCACCGGACTTACAGGGGTATGTGCAGTACTTC.

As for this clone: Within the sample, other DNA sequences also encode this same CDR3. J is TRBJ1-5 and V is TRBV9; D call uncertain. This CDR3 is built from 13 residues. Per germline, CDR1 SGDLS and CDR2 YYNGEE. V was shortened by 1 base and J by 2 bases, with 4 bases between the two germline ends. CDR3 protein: CASSVTGNQPQHF. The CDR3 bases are TGTGCCAGCAGCGTAACAGGCAATCAGCCCCAGCATTTT.

The CDR3 nucleotides read TGTGCCAGCAGCGCACAGGGGGGGCAAAATAATGAAAAACTGTTTTTT. Translation gives CASSAQGGQNNEKLFF. The chain is built from TRBV5-4 and TRBJ1-4, with 8 nucleotides matching TRBD1. The V segment lost 4 bases and the J segment 4 bases; nucleotides outside the gene matches: 9. The CDR3 covers 16 residues. CDR1 and CDR2 from the germline V gene are SGHNT and YYREEE (reference sequence).

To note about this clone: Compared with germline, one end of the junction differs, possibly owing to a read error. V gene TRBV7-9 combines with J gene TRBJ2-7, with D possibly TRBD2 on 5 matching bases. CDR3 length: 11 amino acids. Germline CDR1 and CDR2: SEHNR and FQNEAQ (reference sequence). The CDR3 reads CASSLVRDWDF. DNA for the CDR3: TGTGCCAGCAGCTTAGTACGGGATTGGGACTTC.

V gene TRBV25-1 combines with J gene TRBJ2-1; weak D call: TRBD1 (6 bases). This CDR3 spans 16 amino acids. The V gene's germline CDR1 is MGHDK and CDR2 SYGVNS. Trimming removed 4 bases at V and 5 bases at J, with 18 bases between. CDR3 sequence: CASSGGPRGLHNEQFF. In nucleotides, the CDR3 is TGTGCCAGCAGTGGGGGGCCCAGGGGATTACACAATGAGCAGTTCTTC.

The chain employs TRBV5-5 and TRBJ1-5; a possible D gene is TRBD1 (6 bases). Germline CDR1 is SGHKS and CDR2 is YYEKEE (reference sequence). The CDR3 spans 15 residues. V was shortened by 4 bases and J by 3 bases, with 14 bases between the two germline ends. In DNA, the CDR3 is TGTGCCAGCAGCGCCTTGACAGGAAACAATCAGCCCCAGCATTTT. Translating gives CASSALTGNNQPQHF. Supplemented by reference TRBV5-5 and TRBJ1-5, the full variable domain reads DAGVTQSPTHLIKTRGQQVTLRCSPISGHKSVSWYQQVLGQGPQFIFQYYEKEERGRGNFPDRFSARQFPNYSSELNVNALLLGDSALYLCASSALTGNNQPQHFGDGTRLSIL.

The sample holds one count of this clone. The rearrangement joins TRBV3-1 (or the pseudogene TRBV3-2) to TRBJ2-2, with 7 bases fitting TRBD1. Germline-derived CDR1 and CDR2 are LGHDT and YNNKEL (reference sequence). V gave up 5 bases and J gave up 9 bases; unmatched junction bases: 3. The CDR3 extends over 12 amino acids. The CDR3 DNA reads TGTGCCAGCAGCGGCAGGGGGTGGGAGCTGTTTTTT. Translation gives CASSGRGWELFF.

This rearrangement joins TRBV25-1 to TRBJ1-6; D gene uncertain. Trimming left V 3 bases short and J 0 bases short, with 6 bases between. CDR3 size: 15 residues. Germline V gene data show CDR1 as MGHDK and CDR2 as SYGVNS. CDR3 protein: CASSEGGSYNSPLHF. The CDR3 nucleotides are TGTGCCAGCAGTGAGGGAGGCTCCTATAATTCACCCCTCCACTTT.

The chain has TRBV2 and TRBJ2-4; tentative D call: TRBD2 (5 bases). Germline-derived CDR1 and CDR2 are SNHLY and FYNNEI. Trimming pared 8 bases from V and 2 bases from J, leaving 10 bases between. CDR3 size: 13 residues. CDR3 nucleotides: TGTGCCAGCGTACGGGATTCCAAAAACATTCAGTACTTC. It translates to CASVRDSKNIQYF.

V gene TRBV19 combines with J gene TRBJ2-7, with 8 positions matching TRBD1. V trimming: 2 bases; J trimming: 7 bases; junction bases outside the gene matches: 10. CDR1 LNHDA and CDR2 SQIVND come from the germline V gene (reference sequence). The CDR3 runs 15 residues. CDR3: CASSIFTGGSGEQYF. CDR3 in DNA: TGTGCCAGTAGTATATTCACAGGGGGATCGGGAGAGCAGTACTTC.

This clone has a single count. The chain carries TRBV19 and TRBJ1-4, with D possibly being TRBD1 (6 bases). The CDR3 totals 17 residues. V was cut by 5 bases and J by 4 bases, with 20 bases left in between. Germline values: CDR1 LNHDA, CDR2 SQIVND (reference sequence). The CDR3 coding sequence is TGTGCCAGTAGTCGCCAACAGGGCCCCACAATTAATGAAAAACTGTTTTTT. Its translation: CASSRQQGPTINEKLFF.

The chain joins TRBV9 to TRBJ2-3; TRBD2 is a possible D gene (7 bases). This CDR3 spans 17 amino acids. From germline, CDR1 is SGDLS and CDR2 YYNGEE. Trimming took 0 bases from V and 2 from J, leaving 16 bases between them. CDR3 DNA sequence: TGTGCCAGCAGCGTAGTGGGTGGGGGGGCGACCACAGATACGCAGTATTTT. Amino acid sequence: CASSVVGGGATTDTQYF.

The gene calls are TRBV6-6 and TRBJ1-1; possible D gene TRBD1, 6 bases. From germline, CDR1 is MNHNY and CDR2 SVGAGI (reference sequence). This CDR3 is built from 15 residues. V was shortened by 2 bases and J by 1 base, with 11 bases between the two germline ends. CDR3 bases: TGTGCCAGCAGTTACACGACAGGTCCGAACACTGAAGCTTTCTTT. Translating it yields CASSYTTGPNTEAFF.

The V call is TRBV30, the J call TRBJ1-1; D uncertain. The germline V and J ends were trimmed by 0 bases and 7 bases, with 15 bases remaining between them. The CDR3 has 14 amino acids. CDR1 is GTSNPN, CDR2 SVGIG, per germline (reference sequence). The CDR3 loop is CAWSVGPIRGEAFF. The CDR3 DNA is TGTGCCTGGAGTGTAGGACCCATCCGGGGTGAAGCTTTCTTT.

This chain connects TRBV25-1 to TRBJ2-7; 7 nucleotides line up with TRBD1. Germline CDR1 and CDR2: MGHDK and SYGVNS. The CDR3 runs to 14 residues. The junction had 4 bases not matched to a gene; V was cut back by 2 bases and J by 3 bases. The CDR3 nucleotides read TGTGCCAGCAGTGAAGAGGGGGCCCACTACGAGCAGTACTTC. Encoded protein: CASSEEGAHYEQYF.

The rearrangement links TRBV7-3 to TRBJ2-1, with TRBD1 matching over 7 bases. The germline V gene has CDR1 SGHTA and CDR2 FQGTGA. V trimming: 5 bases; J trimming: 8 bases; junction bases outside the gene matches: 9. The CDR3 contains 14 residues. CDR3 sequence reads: CASSRRTGFDEQFF. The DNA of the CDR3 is TGTGCCAGCAGCAGACGGACAGGTTTTGATGAGCAGTTCTTC. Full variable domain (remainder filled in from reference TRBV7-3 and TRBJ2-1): GAGVSQTPSNKVTEKGKYVELRCDPISGHTALYWYRQSLGQGPEFLIYFQGTGAADDSGLPNDRFFAVRPEGSVSTLKIQRTERGDSAVYLCASSRRTGFDEQFFGPGTRLTVL.

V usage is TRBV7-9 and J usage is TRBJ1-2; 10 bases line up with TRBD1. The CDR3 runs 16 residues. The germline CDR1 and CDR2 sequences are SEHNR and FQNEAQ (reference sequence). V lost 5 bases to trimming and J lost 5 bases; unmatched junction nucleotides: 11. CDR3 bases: TGTGCCAGCAGCCCTCGGACAGGGGGTGAAAAGTATGGCTACACCTTC. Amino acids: CASSPRTGGEKYGYTF.

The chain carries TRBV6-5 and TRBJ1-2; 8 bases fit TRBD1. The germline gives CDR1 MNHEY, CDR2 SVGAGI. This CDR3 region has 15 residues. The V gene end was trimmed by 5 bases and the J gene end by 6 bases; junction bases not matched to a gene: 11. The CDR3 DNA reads TGTGCCAGCAGTAAGACACGTCAGGGGGCGGATGGCTACACCTTC. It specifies CASSKTRQGADGYTF.

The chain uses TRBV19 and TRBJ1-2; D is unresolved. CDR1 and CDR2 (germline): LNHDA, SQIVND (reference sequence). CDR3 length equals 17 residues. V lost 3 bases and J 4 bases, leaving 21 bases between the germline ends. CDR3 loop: CASSIPQPGNRGYGYTF. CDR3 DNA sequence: TGTGCCAGTAGTATCCCTCAGCCGGGAAACCGGGGCTATGGCTACACCTTC.

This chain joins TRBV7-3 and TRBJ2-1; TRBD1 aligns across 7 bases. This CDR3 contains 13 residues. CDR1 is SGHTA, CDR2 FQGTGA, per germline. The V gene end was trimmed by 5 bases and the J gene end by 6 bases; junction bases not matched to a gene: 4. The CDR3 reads CASSPRGPNEQFF. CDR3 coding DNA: TGTGCCAGCAGCCCAAGGGGGCCCAATGAGCAGTTCTTC.

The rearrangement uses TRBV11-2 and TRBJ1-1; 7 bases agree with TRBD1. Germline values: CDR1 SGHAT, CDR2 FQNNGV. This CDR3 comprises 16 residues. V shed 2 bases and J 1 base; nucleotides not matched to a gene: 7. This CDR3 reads CASSLRMGQSNTEAFF. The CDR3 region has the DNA TGTGCCAGCAGCTTAAGGATGGGACAGTCGAACACTGAAGCTTTCTTT.

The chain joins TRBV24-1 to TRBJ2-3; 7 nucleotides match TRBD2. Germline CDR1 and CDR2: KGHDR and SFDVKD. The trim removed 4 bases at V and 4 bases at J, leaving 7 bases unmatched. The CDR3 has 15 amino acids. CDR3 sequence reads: CATSDPGGLPDTQYF. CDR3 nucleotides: TGTGCCACCAGTGACCCGGGAGGACTCCCAGATACGCAGTATTTT.

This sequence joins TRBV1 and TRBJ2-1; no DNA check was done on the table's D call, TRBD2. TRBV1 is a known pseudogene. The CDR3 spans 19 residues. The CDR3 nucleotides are TGCACCAGCAGCCATCTCCGACCCAGAGCGGGGGACCAATACAATGAGCAGTTCTTC. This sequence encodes CTSSHLRPRAGDQYNEQFF.

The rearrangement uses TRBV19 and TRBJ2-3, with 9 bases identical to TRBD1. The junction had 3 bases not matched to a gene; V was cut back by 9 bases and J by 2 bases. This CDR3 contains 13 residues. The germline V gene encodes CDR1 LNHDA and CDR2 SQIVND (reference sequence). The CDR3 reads CASRDRATDTQYF. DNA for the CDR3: TGTGCCAGCCGGGACAGGGCCACAGATACGCAGTATTTT.

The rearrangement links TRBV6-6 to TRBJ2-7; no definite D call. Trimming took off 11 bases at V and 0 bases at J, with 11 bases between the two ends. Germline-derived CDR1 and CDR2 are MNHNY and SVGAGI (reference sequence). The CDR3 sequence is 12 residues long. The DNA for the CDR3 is TGTGCCGCCTCTGTGGCCTCCTACGAGCAGTACTTC. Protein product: CAASVASYEQYF.

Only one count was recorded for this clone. The CDR3 DNA is TGTGCCAGCTCACCCGTGACGCGGAACTTAAACCAAGAGACCCAGTACTTC. Amino acid sequence: CASSPVTRNLNQETQYF. This chain links TRBV18 with TRBJ2-5; D uncertain. Trimming shortened V by 3 bases and J by 0 bases, and 17 bases separated the two germline ends. The CDR3 totals 17 residues. Per germline, CDR1 KGHSH and CDR2 LQKENI.

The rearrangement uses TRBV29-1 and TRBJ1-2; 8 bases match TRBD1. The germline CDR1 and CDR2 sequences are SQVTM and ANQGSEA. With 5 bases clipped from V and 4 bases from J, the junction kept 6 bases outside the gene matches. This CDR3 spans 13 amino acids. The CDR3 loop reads CSVKTGGIYGYTF. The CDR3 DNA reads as TGCAGCGTTAAAACAGGGGGGATCTATGGCTACACCTTC.

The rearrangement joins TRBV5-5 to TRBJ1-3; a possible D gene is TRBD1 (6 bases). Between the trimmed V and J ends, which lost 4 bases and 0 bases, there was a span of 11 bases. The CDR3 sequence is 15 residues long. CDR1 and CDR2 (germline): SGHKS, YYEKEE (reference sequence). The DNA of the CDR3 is TGTGCCAGCAGCCCTGGACAGCTCTCTGGAAACACCATATATTTT. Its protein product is CASSPGQLSGNTIYF.